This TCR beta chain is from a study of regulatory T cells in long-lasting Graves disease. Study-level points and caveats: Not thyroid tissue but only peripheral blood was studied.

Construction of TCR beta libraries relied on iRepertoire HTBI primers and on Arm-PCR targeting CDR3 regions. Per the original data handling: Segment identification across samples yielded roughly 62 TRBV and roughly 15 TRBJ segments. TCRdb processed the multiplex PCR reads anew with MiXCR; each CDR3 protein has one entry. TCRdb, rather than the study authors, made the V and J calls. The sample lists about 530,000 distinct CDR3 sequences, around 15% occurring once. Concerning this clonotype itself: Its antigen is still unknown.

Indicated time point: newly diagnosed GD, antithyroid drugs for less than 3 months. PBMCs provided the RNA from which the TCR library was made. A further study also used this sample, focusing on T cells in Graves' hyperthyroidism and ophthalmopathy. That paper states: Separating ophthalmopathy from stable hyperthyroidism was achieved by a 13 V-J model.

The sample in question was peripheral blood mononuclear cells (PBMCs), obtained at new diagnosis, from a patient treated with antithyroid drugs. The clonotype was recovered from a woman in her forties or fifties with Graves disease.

The CDR3 nucleotides are TGTGCCAGCAGCCACCTGGAAATTGCGGAGTACCAAGAGACCCAGTACTTC. The encoded protein is CASSHLEIAEYQETQYF. V gene TRBV3-1 combines with J gene TRBJ2-5; D gene ambiguous. The CDR3 totals 17 residues. The germline V gene has CDR1 LGHDT and CDR2 YNNKEL (reference sequence). V was clipped by 3 bases and J by 0 bases, with 17 bases between them.